These 29 T cell receptor beta chains were sequenced from one sample in a study of blood T cell repertoires in COVID-19 (dated by TCRdb to 2020 to 2021). Libraries came from the immunoSEQ multiplex PCR assay. The table comes from immuneACCESS by way of TCRdb, which keeps in-frame sequences with V and J called. Part of the clones is missing from these tables; in studies checked, under half for an unresolved V gene and the rest for unknown reasons. This sample is represented by 55,000 to 65,000 clones; approximately 88% of them were singletons. The top ten clones comprise about a tenth of the sample. Material: peripheral blood. The receptors stem from a man younger than 45 with COVID-19, enrolled during active disease.

The rearrangement joins TRBV6-5 to TRBJ2-7, with 7 bases fitting TRBD2. Germline loops: CDR1 MNHEY, CDR2 SVGAGI. CDR3 size: 15 residues. Unmatched junction bases numbered 11, after V lost 2 bases and J lost 7 bases. CDR3 protein: CASSYGSAGLEEQYF. The CDR3 region has the DNA TGTGCCAGCAGTTACGGGTCAGCGGGACTCGAAGAGCAGTACTTC.

This clone came up a few times. Other DNA sequences within the sample encode an identical CDR3. The chain carries TRBV19 and TRBJ2-5; 7 positions agree with TRBD2. The CDR3 has 13 amino acids. Looked up from germline, CDR1 is LNHDA and CDR2 is SQIVND (reference sequence). The trim removed 9 bases at V and 4 bases at J, leaving 8 bases unmatched. The CDR3, as DNA: TGTGCCAGCGGCGGGAGTCAAGGAGAGACCCAGTACTTC. Encoded protein: CASGGSQGETQYF.

Only a few counts were recorded for this clone. The V call is TRBV5-1, the J call TRBJ2-1; TRBD1 aligns across 8 bases. The germline V gene has CDR1 SGHRS and CDR2 YFSETQ. There are 14 residues in the CDR3. Trimming at V came to 2 bases and at J to 6 bases, leaving 4 bases not matched to a gene. Here the CDR3 reads CASSLGTGPNEQFF. The CDR3 region has the DNA TGCGCCAGCAGCTTAGGGACAGGTCCCAATGAGCAGTTCTTC.

This chain links TRBV6-1 with TRBJ1-6, with TRBD1 matching 8 bases. CDR1 is MNHNS, CDR2 SASEGT, per germline. The CDR3 runs to 16 residues. The V gene end was trimmed by 4 bases and the J gene end by 9 bases; junction bases not matched to a gene: 11. Written as DNA, the CDR3 is TGTGCCAGCAGTGGACAGGGGAATTTGGGGGGTTCACCCCTCCACTTT. Translated: CASSGQGNLGGSPLHF.

J is TRBJ2-1 and V is TRBV4-2; 9 bases are a match to TRBD2. The CDR3 is 17 residues long. The junction had 9 bases not matched to a gene; V was cut back by 0 bases and J by 6 bases. Germline lookup yields CDR1 LGHNA and CDR2 YNFKEQ. DNA of the CDR3: TGTGCCAGCAGCCAAGATAGGGCGGGAGGGCCTGCCAATGAGCAGTTCTTC. It codes for CASSQDRAGGPANEQFF.

The chain couples TRBV24-1 to TRBJ2-1, with D possibly being TRBD2 (6 bases). Between the trimmed V and J ends, which lost 7 bases and 8 bases, there was a span of 26 bases. CDR1 and CDR2 from the germline V gene are KGHDR and SFDVKD. This CDR3 is 17 amino acids long. This CDR3 reads CATRRPDNRGNCDEQFF. The CDR3 DNA reads TGTGCCACCAGAAGGCCCGACAACCGCGGGAACTGCGATGAGCAGTTCTTC.

This clone was picked up one time. The chain uses TRBV14 and TRBJ1-1; tentatively, D is TRBD1 (5 bases). V shed 4 bases and J shed 4 bases, with 16 bases lying between them. CDR3 size: 15 residues. The germline V gene encodes CDR1 SGHDN and CDR2 FVKESK. The CDR3 loop is CASSPLTGGSTEAFF. CDR3 coding DNA: TGTGCCAGCAGCCCCCTAACCGGGGGGAGCACTGAAGCTTTCTTT.

The chain joins TRBV7-8 to TRBJ2-7; the match to TRBD2 covers 8 bases. CDR1 and CDR2 from the germline V gene are SGHVS and FQNEAQ. Trimming took 1 base from V and 0 from J; bases not matched to a gene: 23. The CDR3 sequence is 22 residues long. CDR3 nucleotides: TGTGCCAGCAGCTTAGTTGGAGTTAGGGGCGGGAGGCCGCGGTCGAGCTCCTACGAGCAGTACTTC. This sequence encodes CASSLVGVRGGRPRSSSYEQYF.

V gene TRBV15 combines with J gene TRBJ1-2; 9 positions agree with TRBD1. The germline CDR1 and CDR2 sequences are LNHNV and YYDKDF (reference sequence). This CDR3 has 16 residues. Trimming removed 1 base from V and 0 bases from J; junction bases left unmatched: 3. The CDR3 DNA follows: TGTGCCACCAGCAGAGGCGACAGGGGGGCTAACTATGGCTACACCTTC. As protein: CATSRGDRGANYGYTF.

This rearrangement joins TRBV6-5 to TRBJ1-2, with 7 positions matching TRBD1. From germline, CDR1 is MNHEY and CDR2 SVGAGI. CDR3 length: 13 residues. V was pared by 6 bases and J by 4 bases, with 5 bases of the junction left unmatched. The CDR3: CASRTGTAYGYTF. For the CDR3, the DNA is TGTGCCAGCAGAACCGGGACAGCCTATGGCTACACCTTC.

The V gene is TRBV6-2 or TRBV6-3, the J gene TRBJ1-5, with 10 bases that match TRBD1. V trimming: 0 bases; J trimming: 2 bases; junction bases outside the gene matches: 7. Germline V gene sequence: CDR1 MNHEY, CDR2 SVGEGT. This CDR3 has 18 residues. The CDR3 DNA reads as TGTGCCAGCAGTTACTCGATAGGGGACAGGGGACGCAATCAGCCCCAGCATTTT. The encoded protein is CASSYSIGDRGRNQPQHF.

This chain links TRBV24-1 with TRBJ2-5, with a weak D call TRBD2 (6 bases). V lost 5 bases to trimming and J lost 4 bases, with 19 bases between them. Germline V gives CDR1 KGHDR, CDR2 SFDVKD. The CDR3 contains 16 residues. In DNA form, the CDR3 reads TGTGCCACCAGTGCCCGACCGGGCCTCGGGGGAGAGACCCAGTACTTC. Protein sequence: CATSARPGLGGETQYF.

J is TRBJ2-3 and V is TRBV5-1; 13 bases fit TRBD2. Unmatched junction bases numbered 6, after V lost 1 base and J lost 4 bases. The CDR3 runs to 17 residues. Germline CDR1 is SGHRS and CDR2 is YFSETQ. The CDR3, as DNA: TGCGCCAGCAGCTTGTCCTCGACTAGCGGGAGGTCAGATACGCAGTATTTT. It codes for CASSLSSTSGRSDTQYF.

This clone was seen a single time. V usage is TRBV7-8 and J usage is TRBJ1-4; no firm D call. V lost 4 bases and J lost 0, with 9 bases in between. Germline V lookup: CDR1 SGHVS, CDR2 FQNEAQ. The CDR3 is 15 residues long. CDR3 in DNA: TGTGCCAGCAGCTCGTCAGAGGCAACTAATGAAAAACTGTTTTTT. Its protein is CASSSSEATNEKLFF.

Note on this clone: At one end, the junction sequence differs from germline, possibly due to a read error. The rearrangement uses TRBV2 and TRBJ1-5; TRBD1 matches at 9 bases. This CDR3 contains 13 residues. The germline gives CDR1 SNHLY, CDR2 FYNNEI. The CDR3: CATSGDRDQPQHF. CDR3 sequence (DNA): TGTGCCACCAGTGGGGACAGGGATCAGCCCCAGCATTTT.

The chain employs TRBV9 and TRBJ2-2, with TRBD2 matching 10 bases. The CDR3 spans 17 residues. With 0 bases clipped from V and 5 bases from J, the junction kept 7 bases outside the gene matches. CDR1 and CDR2 (germline): SGDLS, YYNGEE. CDR3 coding DNA: TGTGCCAGCAGCGTAGGGGCTAGCGGGAGTAGGACCGGGGAGCTGTTTTTT. This codes for CASSVGASGSRTGELFF.

This clone was counted a single time. The chain combines TRBV28 with TRBJ2-7, with TRBD1 as a possible D gene (5 bases). Trimming left V 3 bases short and J 5 bases short, with 14 bases between. Per the germline V gene, CDR1 is MDHEN and CDR2 is SYDVKM. CDR3 length equals 14 residues. The CDR3 is CASSLLYSGNEQYF. As DNA, the CDR3 is TGTGCCAGCAGTTTGCTCTATTCAGGGAACGAGCAGTACTTC. The full variable domain, rest sourced from reference TRBV28 and TRBJ2-7, is DVKVTQSSRYLVKRTGEKVFLECVQDMDHENMFWYRQDPGLGLRLIYFSYDVKMKEKGDIPEGYSVSREKKERFSLILESASTNQTSMYLCASSLLYSGNEQYFGPGTRLTVT.

The chain couples TRBV30 to TRBJ1-5; TRBD1 is a possible D gene (6 bases). Between the trimmed V and J ends, which lost 5 bases and 5 bases, there was a span of 10 bases. Per the germline V gene, CDR1 is GTSNPN and CDR2 is SVGIG (reference sequence). The CDR3 has 12 residues. The CDR3 bases are TGTGCCTGGGGCAACAGGGATCAGCCCCAGCATTTT. Its translation: CAWGNRDQPQHF.

The V and J genes are TRBV5-1 and TRBJ2-5; the match to TRBD2 covers 12 bases. V trimming: 0 bases; J trimming: 3 bases; junction bases outside the gene matches: 12. The V gene's germline CDR1 is SGHRS and CDR2 YFSETQ. The CDR3 loop spans 19 amino acids. CDR3 bases: TGCGCCAGCAGCTTGGAGGAGTGGCTAGCGGGAGGGAACAAAGAGACCCAGTACTTC. Its translation is CASSLEEWLAGGNKETQYF.

This clone was recorded only once. The chain links TRBV27 to TRBJ2-7; 11 nucleotides line up with TRBD2. Germline trimming cut 3 bases from V and 0 bases from J; bases unmatched to any gene: 4. This CDR3 contains 16 residues. The germline gives CDR1 MNHEY, CDR2 SMNVEV (reference sequence). DNA of the CDR3: TGTGCCAGCAGTTTGACACTAGCGGGAGCCTCCTACGAGCAGTACTTC. Translating it yields CASSLTLAGASYEQYF.

The V call is TRBV11-2, the J call TRBJ1-4; D call uncertain. Trimming removed 1 base at V and 0 bases at J, with 3 bases between. CDR1 is SGHAT and CDR2 is FQNNGV in the germline V gene. This CDR3 region has 14 residues. DNA for the CDR3: TGTGCCAGCAGCTTAGCAGCAACTAATGAAAAACTGTTTTTT. Protein product: CASSLAATNEKLFF.

The gene calls are TRBV5-1 and TRBJ2-1; D is possibly TRBD2 (8 bases). Germline CDR1 is SGHRS and CDR2 is YFSETQ. V lost 5 bases and J lost 3, with 18 bases in between. CDR3 length: 16 amino acids. CDR3 sequence (DNA): TGCGCCAGCAGTCCCGGGACAGCGGGAGTCTACAATGAGCAGTTCTTC. Translation gives CASSPGTAGVYNEQFF. The whole variable domain, remainder taken from reference TRBV5-1 and TRBJ2-1, is KAGVTQTPRYLIKTRGQQVTLSCSPISGHRSVSWYQQTPGQGLQFLFEYFSETQRNKGNFPGRFSGRQFSNSRSEMNVSTLELGDSALYLCASSPGTAGVYNEQFFGPGTRLTVL.

V usage is TRBV27 and J usage is TRBJ1-5, with TRBD1 matching 7 bases. Germline V gene lookup returns CDR1 MNHEY and CDR2 SMNVEV (reference sequence). The V and J ends lost 5 bases and 2 bases, in that order; junction bases with no gene match: 0. CDR3 length: 13 residues. CDR3 amino acids: CASSGTGNQPQHF. In DNA form, the CDR3 reads TGTGCCAGCAGTGGGACAGGCAATCAGCCCCAGCATTTT.

This clone was counted a single time. This chain connects TRBV10-3 to TRBJ1-4; D is undetermined. The CDR3 runs 13 residues. Looked up from germline, CDR1 is ENHRY and CDR2 is SYGVKD. V was trimmed by 10 bases and J by 7 bases, leaving 16 bases between them. The CDR3 region is CATRLVEGEKLFF. CDR3 nucleotides: TGTGCCACCAGGCTCGTGGAGGGTGAAAAACTGTTTTTT.

The genes are TRBV30 and TRBJ1-3; the D is unclear. V lost 3 bases, J lost 4 bases, and 7 bases lay in between. This CDR3 is 12 amino acids long. CDR1 is GTSNPN, CDR2 SVGIG, per germline (reference sequence). As DNA, the CDR3 is TGTGCCTGGAGCCTCCGGGGAAACACCATATATTTT. Translated, it gives CAWSLRGNTIYF.

DNA of the CDR3: TGTGCCAGCAGCCAAGACGTGGCTAGCGGGTACGAGCAGTACTTC. The encoded protein is CASSQDVASGYEQYF. The chain combines TRBV3-1 (or the pseudogene TRBV3-2) with TRBJ2-7, with 8 bases aligning to TRBD2. The J segment lost 4 bases and the V segment lost 0 bases, leaving 5 bases of the junction unmatched. CDR1 and CDR2 (germline): LGHDT, YNNKEL (reference sequence). This CDR3 contains 15 residues.

This chain joins TRBV10-2 and TRBJ1-3; no firm D call. The ends were cut back, 5 bases at V and 1 base at J, with 9 bases in the middle. From germline, CDR1 is WSHSY and CDR2 SAAADI. This CDR3 contains 14 residues. The DNA of the CDR3 is TGCGCCAGCAGTCCATCAGCGTCTGGAAACACCATATATTTT. It yields the protein CASSPSASGNTIYF.

The chain is built from TRBV27 and TRBJ1-5; D not certain. Trimming cost V 6 bases and J 3 bases, with 18 bases left between them. Germline CDR1 reads MNHEY; CDR2 reads SMNVEV (reference sequence). The CDR3 consists of 16 residues. The CDR3 bases are TGTGCCAGCAGCGTAAAAGCCCCGGGAGACAATCAGCCCCAGCATTTT. Residues: CASSVKAPGDNQPQHF.

The chain uses TRBV5-6 and TRBJ1-1, with D perhaps matching TRBD1 (6 bases). Germline values: CDR1 SGHDT, CDR2 YYEEEE. V was shortened by 4 bases and J by 4 bases, with 11 bases between the two germline ends. This CDR3 comprises 13 residues. The CDR3, as DNA: TGTGCCAGCAGCAGGGGAGGGGGCACTGAAGCTTTCTTT. Encoded protein: CASSRGGGTEAFF.